This section outlines one TCR beta chain sequence together with its context. The antigen remains unidentified. These data are taken from a study of T cell responses to AZD1222 COVID-19 vaccine. Study observations and caveats: Close to half of spike-specific TCRs reportedly recognize unmutated variant regions. Dominant at 160-218 and 743-854, vaccine-associated CD4 TCRs also spanned spike. Repertoire sampling occurred only after the peak T cell response. Spike-specific TCR breadth and depth rose after two AZD1222 doses.

Assay used: immunoSEQ multiplex PCR; TCRdb lists only in-frame clones, some missing. The table lists about 140,000 clones, 80% to 90% of them singletons. Germline CDR1 is LGHDT and CDR2 is YNNKEL (reference sequence). The CDR3 sequence is 14 residues long. V shed 1 base and J shed 5 bases, with 12 bases lying between them. The J gene is TRBJ2-7, the V gene TRBV3-1 (or the pseudogene TRBV3-2), with D possibly matching TRBD2 (5 bases). This sample comprised peripheral blood, obtained on day 0 of AZD1222 vaccination. The receptor was isolated from an adult in good health. This CDR3 reads CASSQVDGGHEQYF. The CDR3 DNA is TGTGCCAGCAGCCAAGTGGACGGAGGCCACGAGCAGTACTTC.